The T cell receptor beta chain described here comes from a study of blood T cell repertoires in COVID-19. About the study: From the United States, Italy and Spain came samples of acute and convalescent COVID-19. Nucleic acid was either cDNA or gDNA, and it came from T cells, B-cell-depleted T cells, or PBMCs.

Under the authors' procedure: Amplification from reference gene primers served as the basis for estimated nucleated cell counts. Clones were read by immunoSEQ multiplex PCR, and TCRdb kept only the in-frame ones, dropping some. V, J and clone size are those of that table, while D and trimming were read from the DNA. The table has more than 75,000 clones, 85% to 90% seen once. The CDR3 has 20 residues. V gene TRBV21-1 combines with J gene TRBJ1-5; the table calls TRBD1, which could not be checked here. TRBV21-1 is termed a pseudogene. This sequence originates from a woman aged 70 to 79 with acute or convalescent COVID-19. Material: peripheral blood. CDR3 in DNA: TGTGCCAGCAGCAAAGACAAATTAACAGGGGGCGCAGAAAGCAATCAGCCCCAGCATTTT. This gives the protein CASSKDKLTGGAESNQPQHF.